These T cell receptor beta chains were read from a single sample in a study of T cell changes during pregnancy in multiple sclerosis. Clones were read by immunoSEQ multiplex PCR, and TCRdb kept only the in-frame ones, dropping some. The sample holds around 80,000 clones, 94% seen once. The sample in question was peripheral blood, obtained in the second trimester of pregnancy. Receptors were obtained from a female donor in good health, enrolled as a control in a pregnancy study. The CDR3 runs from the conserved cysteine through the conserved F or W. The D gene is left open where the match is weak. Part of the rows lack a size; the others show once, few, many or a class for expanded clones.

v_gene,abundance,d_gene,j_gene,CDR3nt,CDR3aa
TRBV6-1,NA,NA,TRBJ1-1,TGTGCCAGCAGTGAGCCCAGAATCGAAGCTTTCTTT,CASSEPRIEAFF
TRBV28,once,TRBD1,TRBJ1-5,TGTGCCAGTAAGCCTCTCGGACAGGGGAATCAGCCCCAGCATTTT,CASKPLGQGNQPQHF
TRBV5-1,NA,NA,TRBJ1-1,TGCGCCAGCAGCCTGACCAGGGTTGGTACTGAAGCTTTCTTT,CASSLTRVGTEAFF
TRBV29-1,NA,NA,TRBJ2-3,TGCAGCGTTTCGGAGGGCACAGATACGCAGTATTTT,CSVSEGTDTQYF
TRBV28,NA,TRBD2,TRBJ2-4,TGTGCCAGCGTCACGAGCGGGAACAAAAACATTCAGTACTTC,CASVTSGNKNIQYF
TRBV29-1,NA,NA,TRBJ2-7,TGCAGCGTTGTACCGGACTCAACTATCTACGAGCAGTACTTC,CSVVPDSTIYEQYF
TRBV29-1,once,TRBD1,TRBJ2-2,TGCAGCGTTGCCAGGGGGCCGGGCGGGGAGCTGTTTTTT,CSVARGPGGELFF
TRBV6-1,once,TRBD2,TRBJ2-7,TGTGCCAGCAGTAGCGGGGACTACTACGAGCAGTACTTC,CASSSGDYYEQYF
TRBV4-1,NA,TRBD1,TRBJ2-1,TGCGCCAGCAGCCAACCGACAGGGGCCCCCTCCTACAATGAGCAGTTCTTC,CASSQPTGAPSYNEQFF
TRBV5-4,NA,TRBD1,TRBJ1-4,TGTGCCAGCAGCTTAGGACAGGAAAATGAAAAACTGTTTTTT,CASSLGQENEKLFF
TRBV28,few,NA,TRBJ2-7,TGTGCCAGCAACGAACAGGGAATGGCCTACGAGCAGTACTTC,CASNEQGMAYEQYF
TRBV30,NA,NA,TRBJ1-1,TGTGCCTGGGTTCGCGACACTGAAGCTTTCTTT,CAWVRDTEAFF
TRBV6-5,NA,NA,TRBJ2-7,TGTGCCAGCAGTTACTCGAGAGGGCCCAACGAGCAGTACTTC,CASSYSRGPNEQYF
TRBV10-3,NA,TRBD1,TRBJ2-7,TGTGCCATCAGTGAATCAATGGTACAGGGGTTCGACGAGCAGTACTTC,CAISESMVQGFDEQYF
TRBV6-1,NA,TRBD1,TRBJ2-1,TGTGCCAGCAGTGGACAGGGGAGGTTAGTGTCCAATGAGCAGTTCTTC,CASSGQGRLVSNEQFF
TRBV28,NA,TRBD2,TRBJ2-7,TGTGCCAGCATTCTTAGCGGGAGTAGTTCCTACGAGCAGTACTTC,CASILSGSSSYEQYF
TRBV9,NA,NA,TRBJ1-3,TGTGCTACGACTCGGAACTCTGGAAACACCATATATTTT,CATTRNSGNTIYF
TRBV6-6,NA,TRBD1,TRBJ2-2,TGTGCCAGCAGTCGGACAGGGAAGAACACCGGGGAGCTGTTTTTT,CASSRTGKNTGELFF
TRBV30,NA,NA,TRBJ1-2,TGTGCCTTGGACTTGGGGAGATATGGCTACACCTTC,CALDLGRYGYTF
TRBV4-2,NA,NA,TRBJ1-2,TGTGCCAGCAGCCAAGAGGCGGGAACTACTATGTTTGGCTACACCTTC,CASSQEAGTTMFGYTF
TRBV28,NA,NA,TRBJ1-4,TGTGCCAGCAGACAACCTCCGGGACATGCACTGTTTTTT,CASRQPPGHALFF
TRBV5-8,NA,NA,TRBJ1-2,TGTGCCAGCAGCTTGACCCGGGGAGGAGGCTACACCTTC,CASSLTRGGGYTF
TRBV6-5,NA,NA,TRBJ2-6,TGTGCCAGCAGTTACTCGACAGACCCTGGGGCCAACGTCCTGACTTTC,CASSYSTDPGANVLTF
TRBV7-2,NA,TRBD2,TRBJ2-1,TGTGCCAGCAACCGAGCTAGCGGGAGTGCCGATGAGCAGTTCTTC,CASNRASGSADEQFF
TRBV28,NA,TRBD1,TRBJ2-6,TGTGCCAGCAGGCCGGACAGGGTAGGTGGGGCCAACGTCCTGACTTTC,CASRPDRVGGANVLTF
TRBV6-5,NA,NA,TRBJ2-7,TGTGCCAGCAGTTACAACAGGGAGAGCGAGCAGTACTTC,CASSYNRESEQYF
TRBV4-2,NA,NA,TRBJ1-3,TGTGCCAGCAGCCAAGGGGCCGCCGCCCGAGGAAACACCATATATTTT,CASSQGAAARGNTIYF
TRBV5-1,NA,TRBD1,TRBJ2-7,TGCGCCAGCAGCGCACCGACAGGGCTGAGCGAGCAGTACTTC,CASSAPTGLSEQYF
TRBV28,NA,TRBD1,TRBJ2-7,TGTGCCAGCAGTTTCTGGACAGGACCCAACTACGAGCAGTACTTC,CASSFWTGPNYEQYF